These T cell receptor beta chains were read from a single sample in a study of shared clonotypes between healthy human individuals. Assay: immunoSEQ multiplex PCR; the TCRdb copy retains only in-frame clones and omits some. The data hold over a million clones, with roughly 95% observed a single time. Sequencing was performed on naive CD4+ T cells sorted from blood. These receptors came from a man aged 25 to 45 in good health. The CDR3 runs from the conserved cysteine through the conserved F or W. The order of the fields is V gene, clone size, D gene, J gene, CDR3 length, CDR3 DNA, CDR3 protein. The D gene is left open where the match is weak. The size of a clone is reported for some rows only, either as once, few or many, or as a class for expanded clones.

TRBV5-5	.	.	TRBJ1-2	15	TGTGCCAGCAGCCTGCCGGGAGCCCCAAACTATGGCTACACCTTC	CASSLPGAPNYGYTF
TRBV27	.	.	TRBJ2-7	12	TGTGCCAGCAGTCTTTCTTCCTACGAGCAGTACTTC	CASSLSSYEQYF
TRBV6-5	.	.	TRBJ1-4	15	TGTGCCAGCAGTTCCCTTGGGGGAGTCGGTGAAAAACTGTTTTTT	CASSSLGGVGEKLFF
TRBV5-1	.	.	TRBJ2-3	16	TGCGCCAGCACCCTGGGGGGCAGGGTAGTAGCAGATACGCAGTATTTT	CASTLGGRVVADTQYF
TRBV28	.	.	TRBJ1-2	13	TGTGCCAGCACCTCCCGACCCTCTGCTGGCTACACCTTC	CASTSRPSAGYTF
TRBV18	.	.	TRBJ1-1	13	TGTGCCAGCTCAACGGACGGGGGCACTGAAGCTTTCTTT	CASSTDGGTEAFF
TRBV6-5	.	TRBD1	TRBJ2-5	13	TGTGCCAGCTCCGACAGGGGCCAAGAGACCCAGTACTTC	CASSDRGQETQYF
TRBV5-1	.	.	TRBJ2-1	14	TGCGCCAGCAGCTTGGAAGGGGGGGTCGATGAGCAGTTCTTC	CASSLEGGVDEQFF
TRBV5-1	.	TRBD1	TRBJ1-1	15	TGCGCCAGCAGCGGGGGACAGGGGGCGAACACTGAAGCTTTCTTT	CASSGGQGANTEAFF
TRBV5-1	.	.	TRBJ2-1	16	TGCGCCAGCAGCTTGGCCCGGCCCGCGGCCGACAATGAGCAGTTCTTC	CASSLARPAADNEQFF
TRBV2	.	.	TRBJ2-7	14	TGTGCCAGCAGGGGCAGGACTGACCTCTACGAGCAGTACTTC	CASRGRTDLYEQYF
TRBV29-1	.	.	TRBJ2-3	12	TGCAGCGTTCTGGATGGGGCATATACGCAGTATTTT	CSVLDGAYTQYF
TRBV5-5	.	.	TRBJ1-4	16	TGTGCCAGCAGCTTGGTGTTGTCGGGACGTAATGAAAAACTGTTTTTT	CASSLVLSGRNEKLFF
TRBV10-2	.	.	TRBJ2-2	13	TGCGCCAGCAGTACCAGGGTTTCCGGGGAGCTGTTTTTT	CASSTRVSGELFF
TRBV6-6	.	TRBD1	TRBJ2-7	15	TGTGCCAGCAGTCGTCCGGGACAGGGAGCGTACGAGCAGTACTTC	CASSRPGQGAYEQYF
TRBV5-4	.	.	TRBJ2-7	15	TGTGCCAGCAGCTTGGGGGGGGCACTCACCTACGAGCAGTACTTC	CASSLGGALTYEQYF
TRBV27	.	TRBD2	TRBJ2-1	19	TGTGCCAACCTATTGTCGGCTAGCGGGAGGGCCAACTTAATGAGTGAGCAGTTCTTC	CANLLSASGRANLMSEQFF
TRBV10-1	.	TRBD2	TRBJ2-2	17	TGCGCCAGCAGTGTTAACTTAGCGGGATCGGGCACCGGGGAGCTGTTTTTT	CASSVNLAGSGTGELFF
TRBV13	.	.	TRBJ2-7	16	TGTGCCAGCAGCTTAGGCGGGGACTGGCGTAATTTCGAGCAGTACTTC	CASSLGGDWRNFEQYF
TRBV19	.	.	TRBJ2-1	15	TGTGCCAGTAGTATGGTCCGGGGAGCCTACAATGAGCAGTTCTTC	CASSMVRGAYNEQFF
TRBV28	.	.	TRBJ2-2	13	TGTGCCAGCAGGACCACAGGGACCGGGGAGCTGTTTTTT	CASRTTGTGELFF
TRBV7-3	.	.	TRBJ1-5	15	TGTGCCAGCTCTCGGGACGGAACCCCCAATCAGCCCCAGCATTTT	CASSRDGTPNQPQHF
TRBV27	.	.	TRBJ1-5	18	TGTGCCAGCAGTACAGGGACACCGACGAGGTATAGCAATCAGCCCCAGCATTTT	CASSTGTPTRYSNQPQHF
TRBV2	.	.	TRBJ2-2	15	TGTGCCAGCAGTGCGAGGCAGGGGAACACCGGGGAGCTGTTTTTT	CASSARQGNTGELFF
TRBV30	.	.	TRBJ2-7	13	TGTGCCTGGAGTAAGGGGGACCCCTACGAGCAGTACTTC	CAWSKGDPYEQYF
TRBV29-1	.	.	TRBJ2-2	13	TGCAGCGTTCACAGGAGGAACACCGGGGAGCTGTTTTTT	CSVHRRNTGELFF
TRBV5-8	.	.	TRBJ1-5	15	TGTGCCAGCAGCTTGGCTGCTCGGGGCAATCAGCCCCAGCATTTT	CASSLAARGNQPQHF
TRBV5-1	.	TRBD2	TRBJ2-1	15	TGCGCCAGCAGCTTGATAGCGGGGGACTACAATGAGCAGTTCTTC	CASSLIAGDYNEQFF
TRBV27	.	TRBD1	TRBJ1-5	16	TGTGCCAGCAGTCCCCACCGGACAGGATTGAGTCAGCCCCAGCATTTT	CASSPHRTGLSQPQHF
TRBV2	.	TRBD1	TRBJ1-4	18	TGTGCCAGCACCCGTGGGGTACAGGGGCTTAATGTTGATGAAAAACTGTTTTTT	CASTRGVQGLNVDEKLFF
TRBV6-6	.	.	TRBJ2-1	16	TGTGCCAGCACCAGATACGGTAGGTGGAACTACAATGAGCAGTTCTTC	CASTRYGRWNYNEQFF
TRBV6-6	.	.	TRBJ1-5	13	TGTGCCAGCAGTAGCTCTCTCAATCAGCCCCAGCATTTT	CASSSSLNQPQHF
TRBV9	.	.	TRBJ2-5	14	TGTGCCAGCAGCGTAGCACAGGGTGGTGAGACCCAGTACTTC	CASSVAQGGETQYF
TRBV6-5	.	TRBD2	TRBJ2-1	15	TGTGCCAGCAGAAACAATTTGCTAGGACTAGCGAAGCAGTTCTTC	CASRNNLLGLAKQFF
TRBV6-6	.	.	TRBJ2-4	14	TGTGCCAGCAGTTATCGGGGGAACGGGCACATTCAGTACTTC	CASSYRGNGHIQYF
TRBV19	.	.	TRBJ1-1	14	TGTGCCAGTAGTTTGGGATTAGAAATCACTGAAGCTTTCTTT	CASSLGLEITEAFF
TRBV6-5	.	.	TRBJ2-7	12	TGTGCCAGCAGTTACGGACAGTACGAGCAGTACTTC	CASSYGQYEQYF
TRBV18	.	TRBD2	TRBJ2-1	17	TGTGCCAGCTCACCCTTTTTTACTAGCGGACAATACAATGAGCAGTTCTTC	CASSPFFTSGQYNEQFF
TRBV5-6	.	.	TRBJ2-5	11	TGTGCCAGCGTAGGTAGGGAGACCCAGTACTTC	CASVGRETQYF
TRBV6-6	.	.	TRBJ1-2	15	TGTGCCAGCAGCTCCGTAGGCAGGGCGGGTTATGGCTACACCTTC	CASSSVGRAGYGYTF
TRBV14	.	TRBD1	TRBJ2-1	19	TGTGCCAGCAGCCAAGCTCGGTCCCTCCGGGACAGCCAACGGGATGAGCAGTTCTTC	CASSQARSLRDSQRDEQFF
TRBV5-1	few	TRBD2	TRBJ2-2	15	TGCGCCAGCAGCTCGGGACTAGCTCCTACCGGGGAGCTGTTTTTT	CASSSGLAPTGELFF
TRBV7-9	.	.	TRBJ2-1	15	TGTGCTACTCCAAGGGGGACTTCGTCTAAGGGAGAGCAGTTCTTC	CATPRGTSSKGEQFF
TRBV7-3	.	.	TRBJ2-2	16	TGTGCCAGCAGCCCGGTCGGCGGGGGCGCAACCGGGGAGCTGTTTTTT	CASSPVGGGATGELFF
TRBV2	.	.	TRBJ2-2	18	TGTGCCAGCGGAACAAACCTACAGGGCGTGGTATCCACCGGGGAGCTGTTTTTT	CASGTNLQGVVSTGELFF
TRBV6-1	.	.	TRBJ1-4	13	TGTGCCACCCGGGCCCGGGAAGAGGGAAAACTGTTTTTT	CATRAREEGKLFF
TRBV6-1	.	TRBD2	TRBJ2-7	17	TGTGCCAGCAGTGAATTCTTCTCCGGGAGGGCCTCGGGCGAGCAGTACTTC	CASSEFFSGRASGEQYF
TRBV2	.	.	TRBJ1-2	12	TGTGCCAGCAGGGCAGACCACTATGGCTACACCTTC	CASRADHYGYTF
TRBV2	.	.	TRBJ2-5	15	TGTGCCAGCAGCACCGAGGGCGGGTACCAAGAGACCCAGTACTTC	CASSTEGGYQETQYF
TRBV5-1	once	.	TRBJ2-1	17	TGCGCCAGCAGCTTGTGGCAGGGGGGTTCCTCCTACAATGAGCAGTTCTTC	CASSLWQGGSSYNEQFF
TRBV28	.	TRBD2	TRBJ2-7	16	TGTGCCAGCAGTAAAAGAGCTAGCGGGAGTCGTTACGAGCAGTACTTC	CASSKRASGSRYEQYF
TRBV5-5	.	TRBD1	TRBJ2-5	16	TGTGCCAGCAGCAGTTGGACAGGGGACAGCCTAGAGACCCAGTACTTC	CASSSWTGDSLETQYF
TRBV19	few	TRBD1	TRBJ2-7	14	TGTGCCAGTAGTATAGGACAGGGGTCCTACGAGCAGTACTTC	CASSIGQGSYEQYF
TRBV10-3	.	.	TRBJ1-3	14	TGTGCCATCAGTGAGTCCGGCTCTGGAAACACCATATATTTT	CAISESGSGNTIYF